This T cell receptor (beta chain) stems from a study of cytomegalovirus exposure and HLA in healthy donors. Study-wide findings and caveats: Earlier findings revealed that most TCR beta V segments proved productive either about 90% or about 30% of the time.

Germline values: CDR1 MNHEY, CDR2 SMNVEV (reference sequence). The CDR3 runs 14 residues. The V end lost 0 bases, the J end lost 1 base, and 4 bases lay between the germline ends. Concerning this clone itself: Its specificity is not known.

Amplification used 60 Vbeta primers and 13 Jbeta primers. Generated by immunoSEQ multiplex PCR, the TCRdb table keeps only in-frame clones and is missing some. The sample comprises fewer than 150,000 clones, roughly 78% of which are singletons, and roughly 2% rests with the top ten. Sequenced input: PBMCs. The chain employs TRBV27 and TRBJ1-5; D is unclear. The sequence was obtained from a man aged 25 to 40 in good health and CMV-seronegative. CDR3 in DNA: TGTGCCAGCAGTTTATCCAGGAGCAATCAGCCCCAGCATTTT. Encoded protein: CASSLSRSNQPQHF.